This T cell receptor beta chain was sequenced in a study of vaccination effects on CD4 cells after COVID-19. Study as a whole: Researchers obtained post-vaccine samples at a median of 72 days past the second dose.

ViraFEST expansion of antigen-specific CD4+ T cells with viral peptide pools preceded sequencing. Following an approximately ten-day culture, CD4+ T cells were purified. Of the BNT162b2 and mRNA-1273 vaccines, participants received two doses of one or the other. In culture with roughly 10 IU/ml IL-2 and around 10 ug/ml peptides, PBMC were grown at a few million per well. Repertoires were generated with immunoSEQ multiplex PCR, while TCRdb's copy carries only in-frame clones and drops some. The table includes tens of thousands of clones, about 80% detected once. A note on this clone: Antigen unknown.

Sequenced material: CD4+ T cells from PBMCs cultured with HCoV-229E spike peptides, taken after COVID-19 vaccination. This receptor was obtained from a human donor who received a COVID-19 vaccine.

The CDR3 loop reads CASSQDRGSLNYGYTF. The CDR3 nucleotides read TGCGCCAGCAGCCAAGATAGAGGCAGCCTTAACTATGGCTACACCTTC. The chain links TRBV4-1 to TRBJ1-2; D remains ambiguous. Trimming took off 0 bases at V and 1 base at J, with 12 bases between the two ends. The V gene's germline CDR1 is MGHRA and CDR2 YSYEKL. The CDR3 is 16 residues long.